This T cell receptor (beta chain) comes out of a study of blood T cells in healthy people across ages (dated by TCRdb to the mid-2010s). Regarding the research as a whole: In model experiments, template switching captured about one uniquely barcoded TCR beta cDNA molecule for every two T cells. Donors were grouped into four age groups: young (average 16 years), middle-aged (39), aged (about 60) and long-lived (less than 85). To avoid experimental bias, donors of different ages were spread randomly across the sequencing lanes. The study analyzed two additional independent replicas of 1 million unique cDNA reads from the same blood draw for two donors, one aged 18 to 29 and one aged 80 or older. The study measured age-related changes in TCR beta repertoire diversity using deep sequencing normalized with unique cDNA molecular identifiers. What the authors observed across the whole study: A strong correlation was found between observed TCR beta diversity and the percentage of naive T cells measured by flow cytometry. As age increased, observed TCR beta diversity per million T cells dropped in a roughly linear way, and a significant reduction was already evident by age 40. Since profiling was done on bulk unsorted PBMCs, naive and antigen-experienced compartments could not be conclusively compared. The long-lived group showed more naive CD4+ T cells, fewer expanded clones and increased TCR diversity than the aged group, suggesting age selection. Estimates of total diversity based on one million sequenced T cells were considered lower bounds and underestimates. Because the CMV infection status of the donors was unknown, age-related changes in expanded clonotypes may potentially have been confounded.

The roughly 37 donors, aged roughly 6 to 90 years, were systemically healthy Caucasian individuals from Russia. Ten milliliters of peripheral blood were collected from each donor into EDTA-treated Vacutainer tubes. Ficoll-Paque density-gradient centrifugation was used to isolate PBMCs, with at least 7 million obtained per sample. Trizol reagent was used to extract total RNA from the PBMCs, yielding at least 6 micrograms per sample. Naive CD45RAhigh/CD27high T cell percentages were measured by flow cytometry on a PBMC aliquot from every donor. Receptors were amplified or captured by 5' RACE. The instrument was an Illumina HiSeq 2500. The second PCR ran for about 7 to 11 cycles and used a J-beta primer mix along with a sample-barcoded 5' primer. A unique molecular identifier was introduced onto each TCR beta cDNA molecule by a template-switch 5' adaptor carrying 12 random nucleotides. Each sample yielded at least 3 million CDR3-containing paired-end reads. The Mint cDNA synthesis kit, primed by a TRBC-specific oligonucleotide, was used to synthesize first-strand cDNA from all RNA. All cDNA was treated with uracil-DNA glycosylase and then went through a first 18-cycle PCR with the universal primers M1SS and BC2_uni_R. The original methods were these. For normalization, 1 million high-quality reads, each with a distinct molecular identifier, were randomly selected from each sample. Reads with shared molecular identifiers were discarded instead of being binned into consensus sequences. MiTCR, run with a Q25 quality threshold and the strictest error-elimination algorithm, handled CDR3 identification, clonotype clustering and error correction. A nonparametric unseen species model with Euler transformation was used to estimate a lower bound on total TCR beta diversity. TCRdb trimmed public reads at Q25 via fastp, called clones via MiXCR and kept in-frame beta chains. Rows merge per CDR3 protein into single entries with the most common DNA and genes. TCRdb, not the authors, supplied the V and J calls. Present in this sample are 710,000 or so distinct CDR3 sequences, approximately 21% of which were seen just once. The ten biggest clones cover roughly 22% of the sample.

The germline V gene yields SGHTA for CDR1 and FQGNSA for CDR2. The V end loses 5 bases and the J end loses 0 bases, and a stretch of 11 bases separates them. The cysteine opens and the phenylalanine closes a CDR3 of 16 amino acids. Only CDR3 DNA remains: 48 bases, in frame from the first base. With regard to this clonotype: This receptor's antigen is unknown. Base qualities are not recorded, but no much larger clone differs from it by a single base.

The clonotype was recovered from a man aged 65-85 years in good health. The sample comprised blood. The chain is made from TRBV7-2 and TRBJ2-6; the D segment could be TRBD1, given 5 matching bases. The CDR3 has the sequence CASSARQLSGANVLTF. The DNA reads TGTGCCAGCAGCGCCAGACAGCTCTCTGGGGCCAACGTCCTGACTTTC.